Following are 32 T cell receptor beta chains from one sample sequenced in a study of control samples from healthy donors and cancer patients (dated by TCRdb to between 2020 and 2021). Library method: the immunoSEQ multiplex PCR assay. TCRdb's version of the immuneACCESS table is confined to in-frame rearrangements and falls short of the full clone set. An unresolved V gene accounts for under half of the shortfall where checked; the remainder is of unknown origin. Within this sample are roughly 130,000 clones, with just under 95% of them counted one time only. Jointly, the top ten make up 3.6% of the sample. Specimen: blood. These receptors originate from a young man in good health.

CDR3 sequence: CASSNLRPLGGNQPQHF. DNA of the CDR3: TGTGCCAGCAGTAATCTCCGCCCGCTGGGAGGCAATCAGCCCCAGCATTTT. The chain is built from TRBV25-1 and TRBJ1-5; D gene unclear. This CDR3 spans 17 amino acids. V lost 5 bases, J lost 2 bases, and 19 bases lay in between. Germline-derived CDR1 and CDR2 are MGHDK and SYGVNS.

The gene calls are TRBV13 and TRBJ1-1, with D perhaps TRBD1 (6 bases). CDR1 and CDR2 from the germline V gene are PRHDT and FYEKMQ (reference sequence). Deletions cut 8 bases from V and 3 bases from J, with 19 bases between. The CDR3 contains 15 residues. The CDR3 DNA follows: TGTGCCAGCGGGGATGACGGGGGGCGATACACTGAAGCTTTCTTT. This translates into CASGDDGGRYTEAFF.

The chain joins TRBV6-2 or TRBV6-3 to TRBJ1-1; the match to TRBD1 covers 9 bases. CDR1 and CDR2 (germline): MNHEY, SVGEGT. This CDR3 is 15 amino acids long. V lost 5 bases and J lost 1; bases outside the gene matches: 5. CDR3 residues: CASSAPDRGNTEAFF. CDR3 sequence (DNA): TGTGCCAGCAGTGCCCCGGACAGGGGGAACACTGAAGCTTTCTTT.

In its sample, this clone was seen a few times. This chain uses TRBV19 with TRBJ1-2; D may be TRBD1 (5 bases). V lost 3 bases, J lost 5 bases, and 19 bases lay in between. This CDR3 region has 16 residues. CDR1 LNHDA and CDR2 SQIVND come from the germline V gene (reference sequence). CDR3 protein: CASSILVDKALYGYTF. The CDR3 DNA is TGTGCCAGTAGTATCTTGGTGGACAAGGCCCTATATGGCTACACCTTC. The whole variable domain, filled in from reference TRBV19 and TRBJ1-2, reads DGGITQSPKYLFRKEGQNVTLSCEQNLNHDAMYWYRQDPGQGLRLIYYSQIVNDFQKGDIAEGYSVSREKKESFPLTVTSAQKNPTAFYLCASSILVDKALYGYTFGSGTRLTVV.

The CDR3 spells CASSLFNRDTEAFF. The CDR3 coding sequence is TGCGCCAGCAGCTTATTTAATCGGGACACTGAAGCTTTCTTT. The chain employs TRBV5-1 and TRBJ1-1; unclear D gene. CDR1 SGHRS and CDR2 YFSETQ come from the germline V gene. The V end was cut by 2 bases, the J end by 3 bases, with 11 bases between. This CDR3 has 14 amino acids.

This chain uses TRBV5-8 with TRBJ1-2; D not resolved. The length of the CDR3 is 11 residues. The germline V gene has CDR1 SGHTS and CDR2 YDEGEE. Trimming removed 1 base at V and 14 bases at J, with 12 bases between. Here the CDR3 DNA reads TGTGCCAGCAGCTTGATTGGATCTGGAACCTTC. Amino acid sequence: CASSLIGSGTF.

This rearrangement joins TRBV11-2 to TRBJ1-1; a possible D gene is TRBD1 (5 bases). This CDR3 contains 13 residues. Germline CDR1 and CDR2: SGHAT and FQNNGV. V lost 1 base to trimming and J lost 11 bases, with 14 bases between them. The CDR3 bases are TGTGCCAGCAGCTTAGGGGACCCTGCCTCGGCTTTCTTT. This codes for CASSLGDPASAFF.

The chain uses TRBV7-2 and TRBJ1-3; D unclear. Germline V gene lookup returns CDR1 SGHTA and CDR2 FQGNSA. The CDR3 sequence is 17 residues long. V lost 0 bases and J 0 bases, leaving 12 bases between the germline ends. CDR3 sequence reads: CASSLARSVFSGNTIYF. The CDR3 DNA reads as TGTGCCAGCAGCTTAGCCAGATCGGTCTTCTCTGGAAACACCATATATTTT.

The J gene is TRBJ2-5, the V gene TRBV9; TRBD2 aligns across 10 bases. The V segment lost 3 bases and the J segment 5 bases; nucleotides outside the gene matches: 4. The CDR3 totals 14 residues. The germline gives CDR1 SGDLS, CDR2 YYNGEE. The CDR3 DNA is TGTGCCAGCAGCGGAATAGCGGGGGGTGAGACCCAGTACTTC. Translation: CASSGIAGGETQYF. Filled out from reference TRBV9 and TRBJ2-5, the complete variable domain reads DSGVTQTPKHLITATGQRVTLRCSPRSGDLSVYWYQQSLDQGLQFLIQYYNGEERAKGNILERFSAQQFPDLHSELNLSSLELGDSALYFCASSGIAGGETQYFGPGTRLLVL.

The chain carries TRBV6-5 and TRBJ1-2, with 7 bases matching TRBD1. Looked up from germline, CDR1 is MNHEY and CDR2 is SVGAGI. Germline trimming cut 6 bases from V and 4 bases from J; bases unmatched to any gene: 5. This CDR3 contains 13 residues. CDR3 sequence reads: CASRHRGSYGYTF. CDR3 in DNA: TGTGCCAGCAGGCACAGGGGTAGCTATGGCTACACCTTC.

V and J are TRBV7-9 and TRBJ2-3, with D hard to call. Germline loops: CDR1 SEHNR, CDR2 FQNEAQ (reference sequence). The CDR3 sequence is 15 residues long. The germline V and J ends were trimmed by 3 bases and 2 bases, with 12 bases remaining between them. CDR3: CASSLGLSPTDTQYF. The CDR3 nucleotides read TGTGCCAGCAGCTTGGGATTATCACCCACAGATACGCAGTATTTT.

This chain connects TRBV28 to TRBJ2-5, with 11 bases identical to TRBD1. Germline lookup yields CDR1 MDHEN and CDR2 SYDVKM. There are 15 residues in the CDR3. V shed 6 bases, J shed 4 bases, and the junction held 7 bases outside the gene matches. This CDR3 reads CASSPGQGARETQYF. CDR3 DNA sequence: TGTGCCAGCAGCCCCGGACAGGGGGCCCGAGAGACCCAGTACTTC.

The chain links TRBV5-6 to TRBJ2-2; unclear D gene. V was clipped by 2 bases and J by 5 bases, with 7 bases between them. The CDR3 consists of 13 residues. Germline V gene data show CDR1 as SGHDT and CDR2 as YYEEEE. The CDR3 is CASSFLGTGELFF. CDR3 nucleotide sequence: TGTGCCAGCAGCTTCCTAGGGACCGGGGAGCTGTTTTTT. The full variable domain, rest sourced from reference TRBV5-6 and TRBJ2-2, is DAGVTQSPTHLIKTRGQQVTLRCSPKSGHDTVSWYQQALGQGPQFIFQYYEEEERQRGNFPDRFSGHQFPNYSSELNVNALLLGDSALYLCASSFLGTGELFFGEGSRLTVL.

The gene calls are TRBV14 and TRBJ1-1; D perhaps matches TRBD1 (5 bases). The V and J ends lost 0 bases and 1 base respectively, with 9 bases between them. Germline V gene data show CDR1 as SGHDN and CDR2 as FVKESK. The CDR3 is made up of 15 amino acids. This chain's CDR3 is CASSQDGAWNTEAFF. In nucleotides, the CDR3 is TGTGCCAGCAGCCAAGATGGGGCGTGGAACACTGAAGCTTTCTTT.

This chain joins TRBV9 and TRBJ2-2; D not certain. The V and J ends lost 0 bases and 1 base respectively, with 4 bases between them. Germline CDR1 SGDLS, CDR2 YYNGEE. The CDR3 length is 14 residues. CDR3 protein: CASSVGVNTGELFF. CDR3 nucleotide sequence: TGTGCCAGCAGCGTAGGTGTGAACACCGGGGAGCTGTTTTTT.

The rearrangement joins TRBV28 to TRBJ1-5; TRBD1 is a possible D gene (5 bases). V lost 2 bases and J lost 9, with 14 bases in between. Germline lookup yields CDR1 MDHEN and CDR2 SYDVKM. This CDR3 is built from 14 residues. The CDR3 spells CASSLPGNEPPQHF. In DNA, the CDR3 is TGTGCCAGCAGTTTACCAGGGAATGAGCCGCCCCAGCATTTT.

The chain carries TRBV10-2 and TRBJ2-7, with D perhaps TRBD2 (6 bases). V lost 7 bases, J lost 2 bases, and 18 bases lay in between. This CDR3 spans 15 amino acids. Per the germline V gene, CDR1 is WSHSY and CDR2 is SAAADI. The CDR3 sequence is CASKPGEVMTYEQYF. DNA of the CDR3: TGCGCCAGCAAACCCGGGGAGGTCATGACCTACGAGCAGTACTTC.

The V gene is TRBV15, the J gene TRBJ1-4; TRBD1 matches 8 bases. CDR1 is LNHNV, CDR2 YYDKDF, per germline (reference sequence). The CDR3 is made up of 19 amino acids. The ends lost 3 bases at V and 0 bases at J; junction bases unmatched: 12. CDR3 in DNA: TGTGCCACCAGCAGTCTACTGGGACAGGAGGTGTCAACTAATGAAAAACTGTTTTTT. Translating it yields CATSSLLGQEVSTNEKLFF.

V usage is TRBV5-1 and J usage is TRBJ2-3, with no clear D. The germline V gene encodes CDR1 SGHRS and CDR2 YFSETQ. V shed 5 bases and J shed 4 bases, with 8 bases lying between them. This CDR3 spans 12 amino acids. The CDR3 sequence is CASRRMSDTQYF. DNA for the CDR3: TGCGCCAGCAGACGAATGTCAGATACGCAGTATTTT.

The V and J genes are TRBV29-1 and TRBJ1-1; perhaps TRBD1 as D (5 bases). Per germline, CDR1 SQVTM and CDR2 ANQGSEA. V was cut by 4 bases and J by 7 bases, with 10 bases left in between. This CDR3 contains 11 residues. In nucleotides, the CDR3 is TGCAGCGTTGGCCAGGGAAATGAAGCTTTCTTT. The encoded protein is CSVGQGNEAFF.

The CDR3 coding sequence is TGTGCCAGCAGTGAGTTAGGGGGGGCGACGGATCAGCCCCAGCATTTT. This codes for CASSELGGATDQPQHF. The chain combines TRBV2 with TRBJ1-5, with D possibly being TRBD1 (6 bases). The V end was cut by 3 bases, the J end by 5 bases, with 17 bases between. The CDR3 consists of 16 residues. The germline gives CDR1 SNHLY, CDR2 FYNNEI.

V is TRBV24-1 and J is TRBJ1-6; the D is unclear. Germline CDR1 is KGHDR and CDR2 is SFDVKD. Trimming took 5 bases from V and 8 from J, leaving 18 bases between them. The CDR3 is made up of 16 amino acids. CDR3 coding DNA: TGTGCCACCAGTGGAGACGGGTCACGGAGGGATTCACCCCTCCACTTT. It yields the protein CATSGDGSRRDSPLHF.

The rearrangement uses TRBV10-3 and TRBJ1-3, with D possibly matching TRBD1 (5 bases). V gave up 7 bases and J gave up 0 bases, with 13 bases separating them. Looked up from germline, CDR1 is ENHRY and CDR2 is SYGVKD. The CDR3 has 15 residues. In nucleotides, the CDR3 is TGTGCCATCATGGGGCAGGCCATCTCTGGAAACACCATATATTTT. It specifies CAIMGQAISGNTIYF.

The chain joins TRBV28 to TRBJ1-5; 10 bases are a match to TRBD1. The CDR3 sequence is 14 residues long. Trimming took 0 bases from V and 7 from J; bases not matched to a gene: 0. The germline V gene encodes CDR1 MDHEN and CDR2 SYDVKM. The CDR3 coding sequence is TGTGCCAGCAGTTTATGGACAGGGGGCCAGCCCCAGCATTTT. It is translated as CASSLWTGGQPQHF.

The genes are TRBV18 and TRBJ2-1, with 7 nucleotides matching TRBD1. The V and J ends lost 3 bases and 7 bases, in that order; junction bases with no gene match: 6. The CDR3 covers 14 residues. The germline gives CDR1 KGHSH, CDR2 LQKENI. The DNA of the CDR3 is TGTGCCAGCTCACCCACGACAGGGAGAAATGAGCAGTTCTTC. Residues: CASSPTTGRNEQFF.

V and J are TRBV6-1 and TRBJ1-5; no reliable D call. The CDR3 is 16 residues long. Trimming removed 2 bases at V and 2 bases at J, with 13 bases between. CDR1 is MNHNS and CDR2 is SASEGT in the germline V gene. CDR3 residues: CASSELGRPGNQPQHF. The CDR3 coding sequence is TGTGCCAGCAGTGAACTCGGCCGGCCCGGCAATCAGCCCCAGCATTTT.

This sequence joins TRBV12-3 or TRBV12-4 and TRBJ2-3; TRBD1 matches at 7 bases. Trimming cost V 6 bases and J 5 bases; bases outside gene matches: 2. The CDR3 sequence is 12 residues long. As DNA, the CDR3 is TGTGCCAGCAGATACAGGGGAGATACGCAGTATTTT. Amino acid sequence: CASRYRGDTQYF.

This clone appeared once. The rearrangement joins TRBV7-3 to TRBJ2-2; no definite D call. V gave up 6 bases and J gave up 0 bases, with 11 bases separating them. Germline CDR1 and CDR2: SGHTA and FQGTGA. CDR3 length: 15 amino acids. The CDR3 coding sequence is TGTGCCAGCAGGGAAATGGCTACGAACACCGGGGAGCTGTTTTTT. This translates into CASREMATNTGELFF.

The rearrangement links TRBV7-8 to TRBJ1-3; D remains ambiguous. With 1 base removed from V and 2 bases from J, the gap between germline ends came to 15 bases. Germline lookup yields CDR1 SGHVS and CDR2 FQNEAQ. The CDR3 contains 17 residues. CDR3 sequence reads: CASSLVPGRFAGNTIYF. CDR3 nucleotide sequence: TGTGCCAGCAGCTTAGTCCCAGGTCGGTTTGCTGGAAACACCATATATTTT.

The chain links TRBV7-9 to TRBJ1-1; perhaps TRBD1 as D (6 bases). V lost 5 bases and J 2 bases, leaving 15 bases between the germline ends. CDR3 length: 15 residues. Germline V lookup: CDR1 SEHNR, CDR2 FQNEAQ (reference sequence). The CDR3 DNA reads as TGTGCCAGCAGCCCCGCCAGGGGCGATAACACTGAAGCTTTCTTT. This codes for CASSPARGDNTEAFF.

The chain is built from TRBV5-4 and TRBJ2-1, with 10 bases fitting TRBD2. This CDR3 has 15 amino acids. J lost 2 bases, V lost 4 bases, and 3 bases had no gene match. CDR1 is SGHNT, CDR2 YYREEE, per germline (reference sequence). The CDR3 DNA reads as TGTGCCAGCAGCCCCCTAGCGGGGGCCTACAATGAGCAGTTCTTC. Its protein product is CASSPLAGAYNEQFF.

In DNA form, the CDR3 reads TGTGCCTGGAGCACTGTGGGTAGCAATCAGCCCCAGCATTTT. It is translated as CAWSTVGSNQPQHF. This sequence joins TRBV30 and TRBJ1-5; D is ambiguous. Trimming took 3 bases from V and 0 from J, leaving 9 bases between them. CDR3 length equals 14 residues. Germline-derived CDR1 and CDR2 are GTSNPN and SVGIG (reference sequence).